This TCR beta chain originates from a study of shared clonotypes between healthy human individuals. The V gene end was trimmed by 5 bases and the J gene end by 4 bases; junction bases not matched to a gene: 5. The CDR3 spans 15 residues. Germline lookup yields CDR1 KGHSY and CDR2 FQNENV. The sorted-subset replicate PCRs were given 150 to 200 ng DNA, which is about 29,000 T cell genomes. Measured with immunoSEQ multiplex PCR; TCRdb has only the in-frame clones, and not every one. This sample carries some 680,000 clones, roughly 72% of them seen once, and the ten largest clones take around 1.8%. The chain carries TRBV16 and TRBJ2-7; 13 nucleotides line up with TRBD2. Material for sequencing was memory CD4+ T cells sorted from blood. The subset denotes: CD45RA-negative fraction. The sequence was collected from a woman in her 30s in good health. The DNA of the CDR3 is TGTGCCAGCAGCTTGGGACTAGCGGGACCATACGAGCAGTACTTC. This encodes CASSLGLAGPYEQYF.